The rows below give T cell receptor beta chains drawn from one sample of a study of blood T cell repertoires in COVID-19. The assay was immunoSEQ multiplex PCR, and TCRdb's table has in-frame clones only and misses some. This sample has 64,000 or so clones, with approximately 78% found just once. Sequences were obtained from peripheral blood. The receptors here all came from a human donor in a cohort sampled during active COVID-19. The CDR3 runs from the conserved cysteine through the conserved F or W. D genes are given only for firm matches. A clone size is listed for some rows: how often the clone was seen (once, few, many), or a class if it is expanded.

TRBV6-6	TRBJ2-1	TRBD2	NA	TGTGCCAGCAGCCCTCGACTAGCGGGGGGTTACAATGAGCAGTTCTTC	CASSPRLAGGYNEQFF
TRBV3-1/TRBV3-2	TRBJ2-2	NA	NA	TGTGCCAGCCGCCAATCCGTGAACACCGGGGAGCTGTTTTTT	CASRQSVNTGELFF
TRBV7-8	TRBJ2-3	NA	few	TGTGCCAGCAGCCCACCGGGGTTAACGCAGTATTTT	CASSPPGLTQYF
TRBV5-1	TRBJ2-2	TRBD2	NA	TGCGCCAGCAGTCCTGGGACTAGGGGGTCCGGGGAGCTGTTTTTT	CASSPGTRGSGELFF
TRBV30	TRBJ1-3	NA	NA	TGTGCCTGGAGTGGAGCAGCGTTTTCTGGAAACACCATATATTTT	CAWSGAAFSGNTIYF
TRBV5-4	TRBJ1-1	NA	NA	TGTGCCAGCGGAAGGGGAGGCTCGGGCACTGAAGCTTTCTTT	CASGRGGSGTEAFF
TRBV9	TRBJ2-3	NA	NA	TGTGCCAGCAGCGTATCAGAGGGAGATACGCAGTATTTT	CASSVSEGDTQYF
TRBV3-1/TRBV3-2	TRBJ1-1	TRBD1	NA	TGTGCCAGCAGCCAAGGCACTCTGTTCGGACAGGGCACTGAAGCTTTCTTT	CASSQGTLFGQGTEAFF
TRBV6-5	TRBJ2-3	TRBD2	NA	TGTGCCAACCTAGCGGGGGGGTTCACAGATACGCAGTATTTT	CANLAGGFTDTQYF
TRBV2	TRBJ1-2	NA	NA	TGTGCCAGCAGTGGAGCCAGCGCCGGGGGCTACACCTTC	CASSGASAGGYTF
TRBV5-1	TRBJ1-2	NA	NA	TGCGCCAGCAGCCTTGAGGGGGGGCGTCTCGATGGCTACACCTTC	CASSLEGGRLDGYTF
TRBV5-5	TRBJ1-1	NA	NA	TGTGCCAGCAGCTTGTCCTGGAGACAGAGTAACACTGAAGCTTTCTTT	CASSLSWRQSNTEAFF
TRBV4-1	TRBJ1-1	NA	few	TGCGCCAGCAGCCAAGCGACTCCCCAAGGCACTGAAGCTTTCTTT	CASSQATPQGTEAFF
TRBV5-1	TRBJ2-5	NA	NA	TGCGCCAGCAAAACGGGGTACCAAGAGACCCAGTACTTC	CASKTGYQETQYF
TRBV12-3/TRBV12-4	TRBJ1-1	NA	NA	TGTGCCAGCAGTTTCCGGGGAAGGAATGAAGCTTTCTTT	CASSFRGRNEAFF
TRBV5-1	TRBJ2-3	NA	NA	TGCGCCAGCAGCTCTCCGAGCGAAGGCACAGATACGCAGTATTTT	CASSSPSEGTDTQYF
TRBV6-1	TRBJ2-6	TRBD1	few	TGTGCCAGCAGTGAAACAGGGGCTGGGGCCAACGTCCTGACTTTC	CASSETGAGANVLTF
TRBV5-3	TRBJ2-1	NA	NA	TGTGCCAGAAGCTTATCTGCTCGCGATCGGGCCTACAATGAGCAGTTCTTC	CARSLSARDRAYNEQFF
TRBV15	TRBJ2-5	TRBD1	NA	TGTGCCACCAGCAGGTGGGACAGGGGGCCTGAGACCCAGTACTTC	CATSRWDRGPETQYF
TRBV5-5	TRBJ1-2	NA	few	TGTGCCAGCAGCGCTGGAGGTTTAAACTATGGCTACACCTTC	CASSAGGLNYGYTF
TRBV12-3/TRBV12-4	TRBJ2-5	NA	once	TGTGCCAGCAGTTTGGACAGTAAGGGAACCCAGTACTTC	CASSLDSKGTQYF
TRBV5-1	TRBJ2-6	NA	once	TGCGCCAGCCAATCCACTTCTGGGGCCAACGTCCTGACTTTC	CASQSTSGANVLTF
TRBV2	TRBJ2-5	TRBD1	NA	TGTGCCAGCCGGGGACAGTCCAAAGAGACCCAGTACTTC	CASRGQSKETQYF
TRBV6-5	TRBJ2-7	TRBD1	NA	TGTGCCAGCAGTTTGGGACAGCGAGATTACGAGCAGTACTTC	CASSLGQRDYEQYF
TRBV7-6	TRBJ1-2	TRBD1	NA	TGTGCCAGCAGCTTAGGGGGGACAGCCTACTATGGCTACACCTTC	CASSLGGTAYYGYTF
TRBV27	TRBJ2-3	NA	NA	TGTGCCAGCAGTTTCCGGGAGTCTCCAGATACGCAGTATTTT	CASSFRESPDTQYF
TRBV6-5	TRBJ2-5	TRBD2	NA	TGTGCCAGCACCTCGGGGGGGACCCAGTACTTC	CASTSGGTQYF
TRBV7-2	TRBJ2-1	NA	NA	TGTGCCAGCAGCCTCCTTGGGGGGGGCTATGAGCAGTTCTTC	CASSLLGGGYEQFF
TRBV19	TRBJ1-4	TRBD1	NA	TGTGCCAGTAAACCGGGACAGGGCTGGGAAAAACTGTTTTTT	CASKPGQGWEKLFF
TRBV28	TRBJ1-2	NA	NA	TGTGCCAGCTTCCCCCCCACAAATTATAACTATGGCTACACCTTC	CASFPPTNYNYGYTF
TRBV19	TRBJ2-5	NA	NA	TGTGCCAGTAGTACGCCGACAGATACCCAGTACTTC	CASSTPTDTQYF
TRBV24-1	TRBJ1-6	TRBD1	few	TGTGCCACCAGTGCGGTGAAGGGGGCAAATTCACCCCTCCACTTT	CATSAVKGANSPLHF
TRBV7-2	TRBJ2-7	NA	once	TGTGCCAGCAGCCGCGGAGGGCCCTACGAGCAGTACTTC	CASSRGGPYEQYF
TRBV5-6	TRBJ2-3	NA	once	TGTGCCAGCAGCTCCGGGGGTACAGATACGCAGTATTTT	CASSSGGTDTQYF
TRBV7-6	TRBJ1-1	TRBD1	NA	TGTGCCAGCAGCTTCCAACAGGGGACGAACACTGAAGCTTTCTTT	CASSFQQGTNTEAFF